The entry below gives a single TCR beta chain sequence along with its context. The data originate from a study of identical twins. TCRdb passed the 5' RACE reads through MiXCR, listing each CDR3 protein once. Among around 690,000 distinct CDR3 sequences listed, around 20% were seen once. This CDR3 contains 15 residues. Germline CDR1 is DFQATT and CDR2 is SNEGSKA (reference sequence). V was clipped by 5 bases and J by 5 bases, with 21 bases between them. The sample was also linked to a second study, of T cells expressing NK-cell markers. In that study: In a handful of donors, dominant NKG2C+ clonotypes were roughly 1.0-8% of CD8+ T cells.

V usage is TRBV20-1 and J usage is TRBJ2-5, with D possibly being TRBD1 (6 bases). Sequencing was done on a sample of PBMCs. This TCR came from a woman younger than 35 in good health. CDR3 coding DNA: TGCAGTGCTCATTCCACCAGGCAGGGGTTCGAGACCCAGTACTTC. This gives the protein CSAHSTRQGFETQYF.